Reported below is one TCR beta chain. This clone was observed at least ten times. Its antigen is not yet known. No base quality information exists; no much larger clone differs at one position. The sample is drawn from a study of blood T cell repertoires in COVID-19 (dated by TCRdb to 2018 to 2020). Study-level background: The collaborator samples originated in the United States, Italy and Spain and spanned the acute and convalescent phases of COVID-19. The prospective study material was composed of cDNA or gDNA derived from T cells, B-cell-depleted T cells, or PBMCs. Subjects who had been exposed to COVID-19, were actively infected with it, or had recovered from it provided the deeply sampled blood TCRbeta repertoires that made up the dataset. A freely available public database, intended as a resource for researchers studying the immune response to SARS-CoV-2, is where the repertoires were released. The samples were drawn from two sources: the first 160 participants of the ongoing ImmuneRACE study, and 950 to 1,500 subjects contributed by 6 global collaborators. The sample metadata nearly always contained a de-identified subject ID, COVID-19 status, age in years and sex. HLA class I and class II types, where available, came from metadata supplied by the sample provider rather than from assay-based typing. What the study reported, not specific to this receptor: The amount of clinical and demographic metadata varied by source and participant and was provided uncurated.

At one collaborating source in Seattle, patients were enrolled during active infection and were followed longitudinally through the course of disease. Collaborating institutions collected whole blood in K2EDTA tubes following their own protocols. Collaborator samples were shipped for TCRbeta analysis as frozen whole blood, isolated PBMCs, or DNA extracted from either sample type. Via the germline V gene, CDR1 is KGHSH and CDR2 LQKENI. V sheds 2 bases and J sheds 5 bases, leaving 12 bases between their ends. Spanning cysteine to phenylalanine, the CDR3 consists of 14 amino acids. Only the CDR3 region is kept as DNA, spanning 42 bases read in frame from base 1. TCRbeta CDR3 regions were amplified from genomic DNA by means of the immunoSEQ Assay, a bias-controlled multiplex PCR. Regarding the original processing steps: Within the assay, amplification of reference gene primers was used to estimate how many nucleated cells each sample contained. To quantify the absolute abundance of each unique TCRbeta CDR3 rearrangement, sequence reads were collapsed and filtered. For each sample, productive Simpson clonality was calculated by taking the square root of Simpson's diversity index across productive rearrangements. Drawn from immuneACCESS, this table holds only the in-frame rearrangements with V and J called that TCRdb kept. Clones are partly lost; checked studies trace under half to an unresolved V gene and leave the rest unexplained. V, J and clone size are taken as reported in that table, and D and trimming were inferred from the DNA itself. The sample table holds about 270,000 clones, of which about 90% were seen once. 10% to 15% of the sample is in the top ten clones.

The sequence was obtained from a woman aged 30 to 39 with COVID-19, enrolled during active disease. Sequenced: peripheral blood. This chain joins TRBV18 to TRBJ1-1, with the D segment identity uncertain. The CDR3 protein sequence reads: CASSPETRGTEAFF. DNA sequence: TGTGCCAGCTCACCAGAGACCAGAGGGACTGAAGCTTTCTTT.